This TCR beta chain was recovered during a study of breast tumors, draining lymph nodes, adjacent tissues. General study results and limits: The lymph node origin of tumor T cells was framed as consistent with a hypothesis, not demonstrated. Tumor and nontumor repertoires were significantly more similar in luminal-like than in basal-like breast cancer. Tumor repertoires ranked between lymph nodes and nontumor tissue in diversity, with V and J gene preferences. Most tumor T cells seemingly derive from lymph node, then expand in tumor.

Germline V gene sequence: CDR1 DFQATT, CDR2 SNEGSKA (reference sequence). V was clipped by 2 bases and J by 5 bases; unmatched bases: 11. CDR3 length: 16 residues. Samples came from axillary lymph nodes draining the breast cancer. In its sample, this clonotype was seen many times. What it binds is not known. TCRdb re-derived calls from the multiplex PCR reads in MiXCR, one entry per CDR3 protein. Among about 220,000 distinct CDR3 sequences listed, 30% to 35% were seen once. The sample consisted of axillary lymph node tissue. The V gene is TRBV20-1, the J gene TRBJ2-7; TRBD1 agrees at 11 bases. The sequence was collected from a female donor with breast cancer. Some clones in this sample may be carry-over from other donors' samples. DNA of the CDR3: TGCAGTGCTAGAATCCACGGGACAGGGGGGATGGACGAGCAGTACTTC. Its translation is CSARIHGTGGMDEQYF.